Listed below are T cell receptor beta chains from one sample, sequenced in a study of PD-1 blockade in classical Hodgkin lymphoma. TCRdb's copy holds only in-frame clones and misses some; the assay was immunoSEQ multiplex PCR. The sample has about 36,000 clones, roughly three quarters seen once. The source was peripheral blood mononuclear cells (PBMCs), collected before the second cycle of nivolumab. These receptors all come from a human donor with classical Hodgkin lymphoma. CDR3s include the opening cysteine and the closing phenylalanine or tryptophan. A D gene is named only where the DNA matches it firmly. Size values are once, few and many counts, or a class for expanded clones, and some rows have none.

V	J	size	D	CDR3
TRBV12-5	TRBJ2-7	NA	NA	CASGFPLTETYEQYF
TRBV7-3	TRBJ2-1	NA	NA	CASSRSSPRGNNEQFF
TRBV5-4	TRBJ1-4	few	NA	CASSLGPGRNEKLFF
TRBV7-2	TRBJ2-1	NA	NA	CASSLDSNGHNEQFF
TRBV20-1	TRBJ1-1	NA	NA	CSATGYTEAFF
TRBV10-1	TRBJ2-7	NA	NA	CASSKGSSVLKGFRRYEQYF
TRBV4-3	TRBJ2-4	NA	TRBD2	CASSPILAGGAKNIQYF
TRBV10-3	TRBJ2-1	NA	TRBD2	CATGTSGRSLGNEQFF
TRBV4-3	TRBJ2-7	NA	NA	CASSQEKGRQSPHMEQYF
TRBV28	TRBJ2-1	NA	NA	CASSLLGTSYNEQFF
TRBV10-3	TRBJ2-3	NA	TRBD1	CAISDGQGMDTQYF
TRBV5-6	TRBJ1-1	NA	NA	CASSLGPTGTEAFF
TRBV7-2	TRBJ2-1	medium-sized	TRBD2	CASSLAAGGLYNEQFF
TRBV28	TRBJ1-4	NA	TRBD1	CASSFYDRGELFF
TRBV6-5	TRBJ2-1	few	TRBD2	CASSYSAGGYNEQFF
TRBV7-3	TRBJ2-6	NA	TRBD1	CASSSNRGGSSGANVLTF